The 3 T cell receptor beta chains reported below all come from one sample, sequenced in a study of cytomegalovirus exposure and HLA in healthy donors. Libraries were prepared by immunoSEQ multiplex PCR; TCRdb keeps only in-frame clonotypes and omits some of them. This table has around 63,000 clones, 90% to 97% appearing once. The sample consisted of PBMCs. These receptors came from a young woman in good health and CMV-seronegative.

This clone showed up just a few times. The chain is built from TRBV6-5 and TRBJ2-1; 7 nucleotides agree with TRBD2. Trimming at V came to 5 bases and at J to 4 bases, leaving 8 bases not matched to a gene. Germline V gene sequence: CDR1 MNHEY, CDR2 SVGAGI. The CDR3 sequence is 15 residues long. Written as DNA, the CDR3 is TGTGCCAGCAGTCCTGGGGGAGGGCCTTACAATGAGCAGTTCTTC. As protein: CASSPGGGPYNEQFF.

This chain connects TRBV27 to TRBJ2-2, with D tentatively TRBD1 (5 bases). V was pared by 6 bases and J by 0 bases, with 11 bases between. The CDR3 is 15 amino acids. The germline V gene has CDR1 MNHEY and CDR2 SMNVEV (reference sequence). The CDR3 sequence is CASSTGHSNTGELFF. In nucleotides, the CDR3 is TGTGCCAGCAGCACCGGACATTCGAACACCGGGGAGCTGTTTTTT.

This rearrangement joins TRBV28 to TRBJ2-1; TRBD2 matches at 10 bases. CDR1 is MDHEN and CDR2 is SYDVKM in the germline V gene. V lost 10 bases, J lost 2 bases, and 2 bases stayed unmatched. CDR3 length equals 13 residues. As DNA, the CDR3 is TGTGCCACCGGACTAGCGGCCTACAATGAGCAGTTCTTC. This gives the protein CATGLAAYNEQFF.